Below, 20 T cell receptor beta chains from the same sample are listed, as sequenced in a study of blood T cell repertoires in COVID-19. Repertoires were generated with immunoSEQ multiplex PCR, while TCRdb's copy carries only in-frame clones and drops some. The data contain over 30,000 clones, 70% to 90% of them singletons. Material for sequencing was peripheral blood. The receptors here all came from a man in his sixties or seventies with acute or convalescent COVID-19.

This sequence joins TRBV19 and TRBJ2-3; D may be TRBD1 (5 bases). The CDR3 runs 14 residues. Trimming took off 5 bases at V and 4 bases at J, with 13 bases between the two ends. CDR1 is LNHDA, CDR2 SQIVND, per germline (reference sequence). The DNA for the CDR3 is TGTGCCAGTAGTCCATTTGACAGCGCAGATACGCAGTATTTT. Translation gives CASSPFDSADTQYF.

The chain has TRBV7-2 and TRBJ2-3, with D possibly matching TRBD2 (6 bases). CDR1 and CDR2 from the germline V gene are SGHTA and FQGNSA. The CDR3 totals 15 residues. The ends were cut back, 4 bases at V and 1 base at J, with 12 bases in the middle. CDR3 residues: CASSSRLGGTDTQYF. In DNA, the CDR3 is TGTGCCAGCAGCTCCCGACTAGGTGGCACAGATACGCAGTATTTT.

The table lists this clone with a few counts. The chain employs TRBV7-8 and TRBJ1-2, with a tentative D call TRBD1 (5 bases). Trimming removed 5 bases from V and 0 bases from J, with 13 bases in between. Germline V gives CDR1 SGHVS, CDR2 FQNEAQ. The CDR3 covers 15 residues. This chain's CDR3 is CASSLRGRANYGYTF. CDR3 DNA sequence: TGTGCCAGCAGCCTCCGGGGGAGGGCTAACTATGGCTACACCTTC.

The table lists this clone with a few counts. The chain links TRBV7-6 to TRBJ1-5; D remains ambiguous. The CDR3 has 13 amino acids. Trimming took off 1 base at V and 7 bases at J, with 8 bases between the two ends. Per the germline V gene, CDR1 is SGHVS and CDR2 is FNYEAQ. CDR3 amino acids: CASSLGWRQPQHF. In DNA form, the CDR3 reads TGTGCCAGCAGCTTAGGGTGGAGGCAGCCCCAGCATTTT.

The gene calls are TRBV27 and TRBJ1-2, with 7 bases that match TRBD1. The CDR3 is 13 residues long. Trimming removed 7 bases from V and 7 bases from J; junction bases left unmatched: 9. Germline V CDR1 and CDR2: MNHEY, SMNVEV (reference sequence). CDR3 sequence (DNA): TGTGCCAGCACTACGACAGGGTTAGGTGGCTACACCTTC. Translation gives CASTTTGLGGYTF.

This clone was seen only once. The chain couples TRBV27 to TRBJ1-5; weak D call: TRBD1 (5 bases). The ends were cut back, 6 bases at V and 11 bases at J, with 17 bases in the middle. CDR3 length equals 13 residues. Germline-derived CDR1 and CDR2 are MNHEY and SMNVEV (reference sequence). The CDR3 DNA is TGTGCCAGCAGGTGGGGTAGCGGGGGAGCCCAGCATTTT. Protein: CASRWGSGGAQHF.

The CDR3: CASSFEGQYTEAFF. The CDR3 DNA reads as TGTGCCAGCAGCTTTGAGGGACAATACACTGAAGCTTTCTTT. J is TRBJ1-1 and V is TRBV5-5; D might be TRBD1 (6 bases). CDR3 length: 14 residues. The germline gives CDR1 SGHKS, CDR2 YYEKEE (reference sequence). V was shortened by 2 bases and J by 3 bases, with 11 bases between the two germline ends. Complete variable domain (other parts from reference TRBV5-5 and TRBJ1-1): DAGVTQSPTHLIKTRGQQVTLRCSPISGHKSVSWYQQVLGQGPQFIFQYYEKEERGRGNFPDRFSARQFPNYSSELNVNALLLGDSALYLCASSFEGQYTEAFFGQGTRLTVV.

The rearrangement links TRBV19 to TRBJ2-3; 8 bases line up with TRBD1. CDR3 length: 16 amino acids. The germline CDR1 and CDR2 sequences are LNHDA and SQIVND (reference sequence). J gave up 3 bases and V 3 bases, and 8 bases lay outside the gene matches. The CDR3 is CASSIRRTGGTDTQYF. CDR3 nucleotides: TGTGCCAGTAGTATTAGAAGAACAGGGGGGACAGATACGCAGTATTTT.

The chain recombines TRBV12-5 with TRBJ2-5, with D perhaps TRBD2 (5 bases). Germline V gene sequence: CDR1 LGHNT, CDR2 FRNRAP. Trimming took 7 bases from V and 4 from J, leaving 19 bases between them. This CDR3 contains 15 residues. The CDR3: CASAPGLRKRETQYF. CDR3 nucleotides: TGTGCTAGTGCCCCCGGACTCAGGAAGCGAGAGACCCAGTACTTC.

Regarding this clone: In this CDR3 the conserved last residue, phenylalanine or tryptophan, is missing, so a read error is likely. This rearrangement joins TRBV2 to TRBJ1-2; no clear D gene. The germline V gene encodes CDR1 SNHLY and CDR2 FYNNEI. Trimming took 3 bases from V and 7 from J, leaving 12 bases between them. This CDR3 has 13 amino acids. CDR3 loop: CASSDGLEGGYTL. CDR3 in DNA: TGTGCCAGCAGTGACGGGCTTGAGGGTGGCTACACCCTC.

V is TRBV5-1 and J is TRBJ2-3; D is ambiguous. Germline V gene data show CDR1 as SGHRS and CDR2 as YFSETQ. V was shortened by 0 bases and J by 6 bases, with 8 bases between the two germline ends. CDR3 length equals 13 residues. CDR3 region: CASSLEPEDTQYF. Here the CDR3 DNA reads TGCGCCAGCAGCTTGGAGCCCGAGGATACGCAGTATTTT.

The CDR3 is CASRIGGADEQYF. Here the CDR3 DNA reads TGCGCCAGCCGCATCGGGGGGGCCGACGAGCAGTACTTC. V is TRBV5-1 and J is TRBJ2-7; 8 bases agree with TRBD2. J lost 5 bases, V lost 7 bases, and 8 bases had no gene match. The V gene's germline CDR1 is SGHRS and CDR2 YFSETQ. There are 13 residues in the CDR3.

The CDR3 DNA reads as TGTGCCAGCAGCGTGGAGGGGGAGGGCTCCTACAATGAGCAGTTCTTC. Encoded protein: CASSVEGEGSYNEQFF. This chain uses TRBV4-2 with TRBJ2-1; weak D call: TRBD2 (7 bases). Trimming removed 5 bases at V and 0 bases at J, with 14 bases between. Germline lookup yields CDR1 LGHNA and CDR2 YNFKEQ. This CDR3 spans 16 amino acids.

The genes are TRBV2 and TRBJ2-3, with 11 positions matching TRBD1. Germline V gives CDR1 SNHLY, CDR2 FYNNEI. Unmatched junction bases numbered 2, after V lost 6 bases and J lost 3 bases. The length of the CDR3 is 14 residues. In DNA form, the CDR3 reads TGTGCCAGCAGAGGGACAGGGGGAACAGATACGCAGTATTTT. This gives the protein CASRGTGGTDTQYF.

This sequence joins TRBV7-3 and TRBJ1-1, with D hard to call. Trimming left V 5 bases short and J 1 base short, with 11 bases between. The CDR3 has 14 amino acids. Germline CDR1 reads SGHTA; CDR2 reads FQGTGA. The CDR3: CASSQEQTNTEAFF. The DNA for the CDR3 is TGTGCCAGCAGCCAGGAACAGACGAACACTGAAGCTTTCTTT.

The chain couples TRBV3-1 (or the pseudogene TRBV3-2) to TRBJ1-1, with D unresolved. V was shortened by 5 bases and J by 3 bases, with 13 bases between the two germline ends. In germline, CDR1 is LGHDT, CDR2 YNNKEL (reference sequence). The CDR3 runs to 14 residues. The chain's CDR3 is CASSASPGYTEAFF. CDR3 nucleotide sequence: TGTGCCAGCAGCGCCTCCCCGGGGTACACTGAAGCTTTCTTT.

V is TRBV5-1 and J is TRBJ2-1; TRBD2 might be the D (6 bases). Germline V gene lookup returns CDR1 SGHRS and CDR2 YFSETQ. CDR3 size: 16 residues. The V and J ends lost 3 bases and 0 bases respectively, with 13 bases between them. The CDR3 is CASSSLSSDSYNEQFF. CDR3 nucleotides: TGCGCCAGCAGCTCATTATCTAGCGACTCCTACAATGAGCAGTTCTTC.

This chain uses TRBV19 with TRBJ2-6; D gene uncertain. The germline gives CDR1 LNHDA, CDR2 SQIVND (reference sequence). Trimming took 4 bases from V and 0 from J, leaving 13 bases between them. This CDR3 is built from 17 residues. DNA of the CDR3: TGTGCCAGTAGTAGCCTTCAGGTTAACTCTGGGGCCAACGTCCTGACTTTC. Translated: CASSSLQVNSGANVLTF.

This sequence joins TRBV29-1 and TRBJ1-1, with 10 nucleotides matching TRBD1. The CDR3 has 14 residues. Germline V gene lookup returns CDR1 SQVTM and CDR2 ANQGSEA. V trimming: 4 bases; J trimming: 11 bases; junction bases outside the gene matches: 13. CDR3 loop: CSVAEGDRGPGAFF. The CDR3 DNA reads as TGCAGCGTTGCAGAGGGGGACAGGGGCCCGGGGGCTTTCTTT.

The chain couples TRBV19 to TRBJ2-7; 8 nucleotides align to TRBD2. Germline V gives CDR1 LNHDA, CDR2 SQIVND (reference sequence). J gave up 5 bases and V 1 base, and 10 bases lay outside the gene matches. This CDR3 has 16 amino acids. CDR3 nucleotide sequence: TGTGCCAGTAGTATAGTGGGTAGCGGGATAGCGGACGAGCAGTACTTC. This gives the protein CASSIVGSGIADEQYF.